A single sample is the source of the 27 T cell receptor beta chains below, sequenced in a study of CD8 T cells in Susac syndrome. The RNA input was 0.5 to 1 ug, and it was reverse transcribed with random hexamers. TCRdb passed the immunoSEQ multiplex PCR reads through MiXCR, listing each CDR3 protein once. The sample records around 130,000 distinct CDR3 sequences, roughly 80% being singletons. Input material: CD8+ T cells from PBMCs. Receptor source: a human donor with multiple sclerosis.

The chain couples TRBV6-5 to TRBJ2-7, with D hard to call. Looked up from germline, CDR1 is MNHEY and CDR2 is SVGAGI. The CDR3 is 14 residues long. V was shortened by 2 bases and J by 1 base, with 9 bases between the two germline ends. The CDR3 region is CASSYTASSYEQYF. As DNA, the CDR3 is TGTGCCAGCAGTTACACGGCCAGTTCCTACGAGCAGTACTTC.

This sequence joins TRBV7-9 and TRBJ1-2, with unresolved D. Germline CDR1 is SEHNR and CDR2 is FQNEAQ (reference sequence). The V end was cut by 4 bases, the J end by 6 bases, with 12 bases between. CDR3 length: 13 amino acids. CDR3 protein: CASSSHQPNGYTF. The CDR3 nucleotides read TGTGCCAGCAGCTCCCACCAACCCAATGGCTACACCTTC.

The V and J genes are TRBV19 and TRBJ1-1; D uncertain. In germline, CDR1 is LNHDA, CDR2 SQIVND (reference sequence). The germline V and J ends were trimmed by 4 bases and 3 bases, with 6 bases remaining between them. CDR3 size: 12 residues. DNA for the CDR3: TGTGCCAGTAGTAAGTCGGACACTGAAGCTTTCTTT. Encoded protein: CASSKSDTEAFF.

The rearrangement joins TRBV15 to TRBJ2-7; 10 bases are a match to TRBD2. Germline V lookup: CDR1 LNHNV, CDR2 YYDKDF (reference sequence). The trim removed 2 bases at V and 1 base at J, leaving 2 bases unmatched. This CDR3 region has 15 residues. The DNA for the CDR3 is TGTGCCACCAGCAGACTAGCGGGGGTTTCCTACGAGCAGTACTTC. This gives the protein CATSRLAGVSYEQYF. Looking up the rest from reference TRBV15 and TRBJ2-7 gives the full variable domain: DAMVIQNPRYQVTQFGKPVTLSCSQTLNHNVMYWYQQKSSQAPKLLFHYYDKDFNNEADTPDNFQSRRPNTSFCFLDIRSPGLGDTAMYLCATSRLAGVSYEQYFGPGTRLTVT.

The chain uses TRBV28 and TRBJ2-3; 7 bases map to TRBD2. This CDR3 is 17 amino acids long. Germline CDR1 MDHEN, CDR2 SYDVKM. The J segment lost 0 bases and the V segment lost 5 bases, leaving 11 bases of the junction unmatched. The CDR3 here is CASSPLGAGVSTDTQYF. For the CDR3, the DNA is TGTGCCAGCAGTCCCCTAGGCGCGGGGGTCAGCACAGATACGCAGTATTTT.

V usage is TRBV4-1 and J usage is TRBJ2-7; the D gene could be TRBD1 or TRBD2 (6 bases each). The V end was cut by 1 base, the J end by 7 bases, with 11 bases between. The CDR3 has 13 amino acids. Per the germline V gene, CDR1 is MGHRA and CDR2 is YSYEKL. CDR3 protein: CASSQVGGHEQYF. CDR3 coding DNA: TGCGCCAGCAGCCAAGTGGGGGGACATGAGCAGTACTTC.

In its sample, this clonotype was seen a few times. The J gene is TRBJ2-7, the V gene TRBV7-9; no reliable D call. The V gene's germline CDR1 is SEHNR and CDR2 FQNEAQ (reference sequence). V was pared by 5 bases and J by 3 bases, with 11 bases between. The CDR3 extends over 13 amino acids. The CDR3 bases are TGTGCCAGCAGCCGAACCCAGGACTACGAGCAGTACTTC. This gives the protein CASSRTQDYEQYF.

The V gene is TRBV27, the J gene TRBJ1-5; the D is unclear. Germline lookup yields CDR1 MNHEY and CDR2 SMNVEV (reference sequence). V dropped 0 bases and J dropped 0 bases, with 6 bases sitting between them. The CDR3 contains 15 residues. Here the CDR3 reads CASSLSWGSNQPQHF. CDR3 DNA: TGTGCCAGCAGTTTATCTTGGGGTAGCAATCAGCCCCAGCATTTT.

This chain uses TRBV27 with TRBJ2-1, with 9 bases lining up with TRBD1. The CDR3 covers 15 residues. The V and J ends lost 4 bases and 5 bases, in that order; junction bases with no gene match: 6. Germline CDR1 is MNHEY and CDR2 is SMNVEV (reference sequence). CDR3 sequence reads: CASSSTTGGNNEQFF. As DNA, the CDR3 is TGTGCCAGCAGTTCAACGACAGGGGGAAACAATGAGCAGTTCTTC.

The V call is TRBV6-2 or TRBV6-3, the J call TRBJ2-7; possibly TRBD1 or TRBD2 for D (5 bases each). CDR1 and CDR2 (germline): MNHEY, SVGEGT. V lost 5 bases and J lost 9, with 23 bases in between. CDR3 length: 15 amino acids. CDR3 protein: CASSQAGTNYEGQYV. The CDR3, as DNA: TGTGCCAGCAGTCAAGCCGGGACCAACTACGAGGGGCAGTACGTC.

V is TRBV4-1 and J is TRBJ2-1; D not certain. CDR1 and CDR2 from the germline V gene are MGHRA and YSYEKL. Trimming removed 0 bases from V and 9 bases from J, with 12 bases in between. There are 14 residues in the CDR3. CDR3 DNA: TGCGCCAGCAGCCAAGACTGGGGATCAGGTGAGCAGTTCTTC. As protein: CASSQDWGSGEQFF.

This rearrangement joins TRBV4-1 to TRBJ1-1, with TRBD1 identical over 7 bases. V shed 0 bases, J shed 1 base, and the junction held 5 bases outside the gene matches. The CDR3 sequence is 16 residues long. Germline V lookup: CDR1 MGHRA, CDR2 YSYEKL. The CDR3 sequence: CASSQDHRDRNTEAFF. The CDR3 DNA sequence: TGCGCCAGCAGCCAAGATCATCGGGACAGGAACACTGAAGCTTTCTTT.

The chain employs TRBV6-1 and TRBJ2-5, with D possibly being TRBD1 (6 bases). There are 13 residues in the CDR3. V lost 5 bases, J lost 1 base, and 8 bases lay in between. Germline lookup yields CDR1 MNHNS and CDR2 SASEGT. The CDR3 protein is CASSPTGQETQYF. In DNA form, the CDR3 reads TGTGCCAGCAGTCCGACAGGCCAAGAGACCCAGTACTTC.

The V gene is TRBV19, the J gene TRBJ2-7; 9 nucleotides line up with TRBD1. The CDR3 loop spans 15 amino acids. The germline V gene encodes CDR1 LNHDA and CDR2 SQIVND (reference sequence). V was pared by 6 bases and J by 2 bases, with 8 bases of the junction left unmatched. The CDR3 region is CASRWGDREAYEQYF. The CDR3 DNA follows: TGTGCCAGTAGATGGGGGGACAGGGAGGCCTACGAGCAGTACTTC.

The V call is TRBV19, the J call TRBJ2-2; 7 positions match TRBD2. The germline gives CDR1 LNHDA, CDR2 SQIVND (reference sequence). Trimming at V came to 1 base and at J to 4 bases, leaving 12 bases not matched to a gene. The length of the CDR3 is 18 residues. DNA of the CDR3: TGTGCCAGTAGTATAGCGGGAGGACTCAACCCCTTCACCGGGGAGCTGTTTTTT. It is translated as CASSIAGGLNPFTGELFF.

The chain employs TRBV5-1 and TRBJ2-1, with 10 bases that match TRBD1. Trimming at V came to 0 bases and at J to 8 bases, leaving 8 bases not matched to a gene. The germline V gene encodes CDR1 SGHRS and CDR2 YFSETQ. There are 16 residues in the CDR3. The CDR3 loop is CASSLGQGAVIYEQFF. CDR3 DNA: TGCGCCAGCAGCTTGGGACAGGGGGCCGTTATCTATGAGCAGTTCTTC.

The chain combines TRBV11-2 with TRBJ1-4; D might be TRBD1 (6 bases). V was shortened by 5 bases and J by 4 bases, with 11 bases between the two germline ends. This CDR3 has 14 amino acids. CDR1 is SGHAT and CDR2 is FQNNGV in the germline V gene. The CDR3 region is CASSPGGLNEKLFF. The CDR3 DNA sequence: TGTGCCAGCAGCCCGGGGGGCCTTAATGAAAAACTGTTTTTT.

The chain has TRBV18 and TRBJ2-2, with 7 bases aligning to TRBD1. V shed 9 bases, J shed 6 bases, and the junction held 7 bases outside the gene matches. Germline V gene data show CDR1 as KGHSH and CDR2 as LQKENI. The CDR3 is made up of 13 amino acids. In DNA form, the CDR3 reads TGTGCCAGTCCAACAGGGGATTCCGGGGAGCTGTTTTTT. It is translated as CASPTGDSGELFF.

This sequence joins TRBV2 and TRBJ1-4; D uncertain. The V and J ends lost 6 bases and 3 bases respectively, with 17 bases between them. Per germline, CDR1 SNHLY and CDR2 FYNNEI. This CDR3 contains 16 residues. CDR3: CASSGDVKHSNEKLFF. CDR3 nucleotides: TGTGCCAGCAGCGGAGATGTTAAGCACTCTAATGAAAAACTGTTTTTT.

V gene TRBV30 combines with J gene TRBJ1-2, with 7 bases that match TRBD1. This CDR3 region has 13 residues. The J segment lost 7 bases and the V segment lost 2 bases, leaving 7 bases of the junction unmatched. CDR1 and CDR2 from the germline V gene are GTSNPN and SVGIG (reference sequence). CDR3 coding DNA: TGTGCCTGGAGTCAGGGGGGGGACACTGGCTACACCTTC. Amino acids: CAWSQGGDTGYTF.

This chain uses TRBV12-3 or TRBV12-4 with TRBJ1-2; possible D gene TRBD1, 6 bases. The CDR3 has 14 amino acids. Trimming shortened V by 3 bases and J by 7 bases, and 15 bases separated the two germline ends. The CDR3 sequence: CASSFVRGAAGYTF. CDR3 DNA sequence: TGTGCCAGCAGTTTTGTTCGGGGGGCAGCTGGCTACACCTTC.

This chain links TRBV28 with TRBJ1-1; D unclear. V was cut by 8 bases and J by 2 bases, with 12 bases left in between. Per the germline V gene, CDR1 is MDHEN and CDR2 is SYDVKM. There are 13 residues in the CDR3. CDR3 coding DNA: TGTGCCAGCTCACGGCATGGAAACACTGAAGCTTTCTTT. Encoded protein: CASSRHGNTEAFF.

The chain combines TRBV4-1 with TRBJ1-5; TRBD1 is a possible D gene (6 bases). The V gene's germline CDR1 is MGHRA and CDR2 YSYEKL. V was shortened by 1 base and J by 7 bases, with 14 bases between the two germline ends. The CDR3 totals 15 residues. CDR3 nucleotides: TGCGCCAGCAGCCAAGGGGGGGGGCGGTTGCAGCCCCAGCATTTT. Amino acids: CASSQGGGRLQPQHF.

This sequence joins TRBV9 and TRBJ1-5; maybe TRBD1 (6 bases). Germline CDR1 is SGDLS and CDR2 is YYNGEE. This CDR3 is 14 amino acids long. Trimming stripped 0 bases from V and 7 bases from J, with 11 bases between. The CDR3 protein is CASSVGAGAQPQHF. CDR3 DNA sequence: TGTGCCAGCAGCGTAGGGGCAGGGGCCCAGCCCCAGCATTTT.

Only a few counts were recorded for this clonotype. The J gene is TRBJ1-4, the V gene TRBV7-8; D is unresolved. CDR1 is SGHVS, CDR2 FQNEAQ, per germline. The CDR3 covers 14 residues. V dropped 2 bases and J dropped 6 bases, with 10 bases sitting between them. The CDR3 region is CASSLQAGDEKLFF. The CDR3 region has the DNA TGTGCCAGCAGCTTACAAGCTGGGGATGAAAAACTGTTTTTT.

Only a few counts were recorded for this clonotype. The rearrangement links TRBV6-2 or TRBV6-3 to TRBJ2-7; D may be TRBD1 (6 bases). CDR1 MNHEY and CDR2 SVGEGT come from the germline V gene. The CDR3 consists of 16 residues. V shed 6 bases and J shed 0 bases, with 18 bases lying between them. The CDR3 is CASRPGQGRGSYEQYV. DNA of the CDR3: TGTGCCAGCAGACCCGGGCAGGGGAGAGGCTCCTACGAGCAGTACGTC.

The rearrangement uses TRBV2 and TRBJ1-1; possible D gene TRBD1, 6 bases. With 1 base removed from V and 1 base from J, the gap between germline ends came to 19 bases. Germline V gene lookup returns CDR1 SNHLY and CDR2 FYNNEI. The CDR3 covers 18 residues. The CDR3 spells CASSEVTLGAKTNTEAFF. CDR3 in DNA: TGTGCCAGCAGTGAAGTAACCTTGGGGGCCAAAACGAACACTGAAGCTTTCTTT. Drawing the rest from reference TRBV2 and TRBJ1-1, the complete variable domain is EPEVTQTPSHQVTQMGQEVILRCVPISNHLYFYWYRQILGQKVEFLVSFYNNEISEKSEIFDDQFSVERPDGSNFTLKIRSTKLEDSAMYFCASSEVTLGAKTNTEAFFGQGTRLTVV.